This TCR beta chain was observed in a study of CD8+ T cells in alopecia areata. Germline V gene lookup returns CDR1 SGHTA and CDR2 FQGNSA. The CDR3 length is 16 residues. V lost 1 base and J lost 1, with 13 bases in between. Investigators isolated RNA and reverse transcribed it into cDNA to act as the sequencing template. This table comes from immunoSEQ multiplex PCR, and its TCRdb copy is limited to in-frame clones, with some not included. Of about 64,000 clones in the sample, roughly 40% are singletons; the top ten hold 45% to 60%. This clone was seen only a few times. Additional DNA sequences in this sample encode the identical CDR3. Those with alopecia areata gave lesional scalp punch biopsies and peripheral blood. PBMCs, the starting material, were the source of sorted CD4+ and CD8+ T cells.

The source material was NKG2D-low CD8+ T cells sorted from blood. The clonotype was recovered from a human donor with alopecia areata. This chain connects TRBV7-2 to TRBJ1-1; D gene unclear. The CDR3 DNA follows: TGTGCCAGCAGCTTAGATTGGCGTGGAACGAACACTGAAGCTTTCTTT. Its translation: CASSLDWRGTNTEAFF. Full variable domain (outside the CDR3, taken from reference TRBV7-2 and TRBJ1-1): GAGVSQSPSNKVTEKGKDVELRCDPISGHTALYWYRQSLGQGLEFLIYFQGNSAPDKSGLPSDRFSAERTGGSVSTLTIQRTQQEDSAVYLCASSLDWRGTNTEAFFGQGTRLTVV.